The next 11 T cell receptor beta chains were all read from a single sample in a study of response to subunit inactivated influenza vaccine. Each CDR3 protein is one row after TCRdb ran MiXCR on the RT-PCR reads. The table shows approximately 730,000 distinct CDR3 sequences, with roughly 13% occurring only once. The sequences come from PBMCs from blood, collected around 15 days before vaccination. The receptors here all came from a man aged 45 to 65 who received an inactivated influenza vaccine.

The chain links TRBV12-3 or TRBV12-4 to TRBJ1-1; unclear D gene. This CDR3 is 12 amino acids long. V gave up 6 bases and J gave up 7 bases, with 12 bases separating them. CDR3 loop: CASSLYAGEAFF. The CDR3 nucleotides read TGTGCCAGCAGCCTTTACGCCGGTGAAGCTTTCTTT.

This clonotype was observed a handful of times. This sequence joins TRBV7-9 and TRBJ2-3; TRBD2 agrees at 8 bases. Per germline, CDR1 SEHNR and CDR2 FQNEAQ (reference sequence). The V gene end was trimmed by 1 base and the J gene end by 4 bases; junction bases not matched to a gene: 10. This CDR3 has 17 amino acids. The CDR3 DNA sequence: TGTGCCAGCAGCTTAGGGGGGACTAGACATGGACCAGATACGCAGTATTTT. This sequence encodes CASSLGGTRHGPDTQYF.

The chain couples TRBV12-3 or TRBV12-4 to TRBJ1-2; D is undetermined. Trimming stripped 3 bases from V and 4 bases from J, with 18 bases between. The CDR3 contains 16 residues. CDR3: CASSFRSGTVIYGYTF. In DNA form, the CDR3 reads TGTGCCAGCAGTTTCCGGAGCGGCACAGTTATCTATGGCTACACCTTC.

This clonotype was recorded a few times. V is TRBV4-3 and J is TRBJ2-5; D ambiguous. Germline lookup yields CDR1 LGHNA and CDR2 YSLEER. Trimming stripped 0 bases from V and 5 bases from J, with 13 bases between. The CDR3 is 15 residues long. The CDR3 sequence: CASSQDFMGRETQYF. Written as DNA, the CDR3 is TGCGCCAGCAGCCAAGATTTTATGGGAAGGGAGACCCAGTACTTC.

In its sample, this clonotype was seen a few times. This rearrangement joins TRBV19 to TRBJ2-7; D may be TRBD1 (6 bases). The CDR3 runs to 15 residues. Looked up from germline, CDR1 is LNHDA and CDR2 is SQIVND (reference sequence). The V and J ends lost 2 bases and 2 bases respectively, with 13 bases between them. The CDR3 DNA sequence: TGTGCCAGTAGTATATTGACAGGATGGGCCTACGAGCAGTACTTC. It encodes CASSILTGWAYEQYF.

This clonotype was counted only a few times. The J gene is TRBJ2-3, the V gene TRBV11-2; TRBD2 matches at 11 bases. CDR1 is SGHAT, CDR2 FQNNGV, per germline. This CDR3 contains 19 residues. V lost 4 bases and J lost 0; bases outside the gene matches: 12. For the CDR3, the DNA is TGTGCCAGCAGCTCATTCCTTCGACTAGCGGGGTCTAGCACAGATACGCAGTATTTT. Protein product: CASSSFLRLAGSSTDTQYF.

This clonotype appeared many times. The chain uses TRBV12-3 or TRBV12-4 and TRBJ2-7, with D unresolved. The CDR3 extends over 14 amino acids. V lost 3 bases and J 3 bases, leaving 12 bases between the germline ends. The CDR3 DNA reads TGTGCCAGCAGTTTCAGATTCAAGGTCTACGAGCAGTACTTC. Amino acid sequence: CASSFRFKVYEQYF.

Turning to this clonotype: No DNA is shown, since the ends of the CDR3 on it are uncertain; the CDR3 is the one TCRdb lists. This sequence joins TRBV28 and TRBJ1-3. The CDR3 contains 15 residues when both ends are counted. Germline V gene sequence: CDR1 MDHEN, CDR2 SYDVKM. The CDR3 region is CASSLFLYSGNTIYF.

This clonotype was seen more than once but under ten times. This chain uses TRBV7-2 with TRBJ2-3; tentatively, D is TRBD1 or TRBD2 (6 bases each). The CDR3 loop spans 15 amino acids. V lost 1 base to trimming and J lost 7 bases, with 15 bases between them. The germline V gene encodes CDR1 SGHTA and CDR2 FQGNSA. The CDR3 region has the DNA TGTGCCAGCAGCTTAGGGGGGGCCCGAATGTATACGCAGTATTTT. Its protein is CASSLGGARMYTQYF.

This chain connects TRBV5-1 to TRBJ1-4; no clear D. Germline loops: CDR1 SGHRS, CDR2 YFSETQ. Trimming stripped 5 bases from V and 4 bases from J, with 12 bases between. This CDR3 is built from 14 residues. The CDR3 reads CASRLNRDNEKLFF. CDR3 in DNA: TGCGCCAGCAGGTTGAACCGAGATAATGAAAAACTGTTTTTT.

The rearrangement uses TRBV10-3 and TRBJ1-3, with a possible D match to TRBD1 (5 bases). The CDR3 contains 13 residues. The V and J ends lost 2 bases and 7 bases respectively, with 9 bases between them. The V gene's germline CDR1 is ENHRY and CDR2 SYGVKD. The CDR3 DNA reads as TGTGCCATCAGTGAGACGGGGGTGAACACCATATATTTT. Residues: CAISETGVNTIYF.